This TCR beta chain was observed in a study of T cells in Graves' hyperthyroidism and ophthalmopathy. Findings and limits, study-wide: Blood also showed most of the thyroid clonotypes that were expanded above 0.001.

J was trimmed by 6 bases and V by 4 bases; bases with no gene match: 7. The CDR3 length is 14 residues. CDR1 and CDR2 (germline): SGDLS, YYNGEE. From RNA transcripts, TCR beta CDR3 regions were amplified. In the first-round RT-PCR of the TCR CDR3, the HTBI primer set was used. MiXCR was run by TCRdb on the multiplex PCR reads, yielding one entry per CDR3 protein. The repertoire holds 75,000 to 100,000 distinct CDR3 sequences, with approximately 56% as singletons. This clonotype was observed a few times. Its antigen remains unknown. Sequencing used blood. J is TRBJ1-1 and V is TRBV9; 9 nucleotides match TRBD1. The clonotype comes from a woman in her 40s with Graves' hyperthyroidism. The CDR3 sequence is CASSRRTGDPEAFF. The CDR3 coding sequence is TGTGCCAGCAGCCGTAGGACAGGGGACCCTGAAGCTTTCTTT.